A single sample gave rise to the 4 T cell receptor beta chains below, sequenced in a study of cytomegalovirus exposure and HLA in healthy donors. It was with 60 Vbeta and 13 Jbeta primers that the PCR ran. The data were produced by immunoSEQ multiplex PCR, yet TCRdb's version contains in-frame clones alone and is incomplete. The table has 100,000 to 150,000 clones, about three quarters seen once; the top ten hold 0.95% to 1.4%. Sequenced: PBMCs. These receptors were collected from a woman aged 25 to 45 in good health and CMV-seronegative.

Only a few counts were recorded for this clone. The V call is TRBV7-9, the J call TRBJ2-4; D might be TRBD2 (7 bases). The V end was cut by 1 base, the J end by 7 bases, with 14 bases between. Germline lookup yields CDR1 SEHNR and CDR2 FQNEAQ (reference sequence). CDR3 length equals 15 residues. The DNA of the CDR3 is TGTGCCAGCAGCTTAGGGAGTGGGGGGGGCAACATTCAGTACTTC. Translation gives CASSLGSGGGNIQYF.

CDR3 nucleotides: TGTGCCAGCAGCATCTTAGAAGAGACCCAGTACTTC. The encoded protein is CASSILEETQYF. This chain links TRBV5-4 with TRBJ2-5; no definite D call. Looked up from germline, CDR1 is SGHNT and CDR2 is YYREEE (reference sequence). V lost 4 bases to trimming and J lost 3 bases, with 7 bases between them. This CDR3 contains 12 residues. Variable domain in full (rest from reference TRBV5-4 and TRBJ2-5): ETGVTQSPTHLIKTRGQQVTLRCSSQSGHNTVSWYQQALGQGPQFIFQYYREEENGRGNFPPRFSGLQFPNYSSELNVNALELDDSALYLCASSILEETQYFGPGTRLLVL.

The V and J genes are TRBV11-1 and TRBJ1-2; maybe TRBD1 (6 bases). Trimming left V 2 bases short and J 7 bases short, with 14 bases between. Per the germline V gene, CDR1 is SGHAT and CDR2 is FQDESV (reference sequence). The CDR3 consists of 14 residues. Here the CDR3 reads CASSLIFRGGGYTF. Written as DNA, the CDR3 is TGTGCCAGCAGCTTAATTTTTAGAGGGGGTGGCTACACCTTC.

This clone was detected only once. V gene TRBV7-9 combines with J gene TRBJ2-7, with D possibly TRBD1 on 5 matching bases. Trimming pared 3 bases from V and 1 base from J, leaving 16 bases between. Germline V gives CDR1 SEHNR, CDR2 FQNEAQ (reference sequence). This CDR3 has 16 residues. DNA for the CDR3: TGTGCCAGCAGCTTCCCCGTTAAGACAGAGTCCTACGAGCAGTACTTC. This encodes CASSFPVKTESYEQYF.